Below are 21 T cell receptor beta chains sequenced from a single sample in a study of shared clonotypes between healthy human individuals. Sequenced by immunoSEQ multiplex PCR; TCRdb stores in-frame clones only, minus some. In the table there are 850,000 to 1,200,000 clones, about 75% of which are singletons. Material for sequencing was memory CD4+ T cells sorted from blood. Noted subset: CD45RA-negative fraction. The source is a man in his late teens or twenties in good health.

This clone showed up just a few times. This chain connects TRBV19 to TRBJ1-5, with a possible D match to TRBD1 (6 bases). V dropped 6 bases and J dropped 0 bases, with 12 bases sitting between them. The CDR3 contains 15 residues. The germline V gene encodes CDR1 LNHDA and CDR2 SQIVND (reference sequence). CDR3 amino acids: CASRPTGYSNQPQHF. The CDR3 DNA follows: TGTGCCAGTAGACCGACAGGTTATAGCAATCAGCCCCAGCATTTT.

This rearrangement joins TRBV27 to TRBJ2-7; TRBD2 matches at 7 bases. Trimming at V came to 8 bases and at J to 0 bases, leaving 10 bases not matched to a gene. Germline values: CDR1 MNHEY, CDR2 SMNVEV (reference sequence). There are 15 residues in the CDR3. The CDR3 DNA follows: TGTGCCAGCGGAACGGGAGGCGGTAGCTCCTACGAGCAGTACTTC. It codes for CASGTGGGSSYEQYF.

This chain joins TRBV28 and TRBJ2-5, with D unresolved. The ends were cut back, 3 bases at V and 0 bases at J, with 14 bases in the middle. The germline V gene has CDR1 MDHEN and CDR2 SYDVKM. The CDR3 has 16 residues. Written as DNA, the CDR3 is TGTGCCAGCAGTTTCGGCGGAAATTCGTACCAAGAGACCCAGTACTTC. This translates into CASSFGGNSYQETQYF. Looking up the rest from reference TRBV28 and TRBJ2-5 gives the full variable domain: DVKVTQSSRYLVKRTGEKVFLECVQDMDHENMFWYRQDPGLGLRLIYFSYDVKMKEKGDIPEGYSVSREKKERFSLILESASTNQTSMYLCASSFGGNSYQETQYFGPGTRLLVL.

The chain uses TRBV6-1 and TRBJ1-6; D is perhaps TRBD1 (6 bases). The ends were cut back, 8 bases at V and 3 bases at J, with 8 bases in the middle. The CDR3 spans 13 residues. The germline V gene has CDR1 MNHNS and CDR2 SASEGT. In nucleotides, the CDR3 is TGTGCCAGCCAGGGGTACTATAATTCACCCCTCCACTTT. This codes for CASQGYYNSPLHF.

V gene TRBV10-3 combines with J gene TRBJ2-1; 7 nucleotides align to TRBD1. This CDR3 comprises 15 residues. With 0 bases clipped from V and 13 bases from J, the junction kept 12 bases outside the gene matches. Germline CDR1 and CDR2: ENHRY and SYGVKD. The CDR3 here is CAISESISGDSRQFF. CDR3 DNA sequence: TGTGCCATCAGTGAGTCGATTTCCGGGGACAGCCGACAGTTCTTC.

The chain couples TRBV29-1 to TRBJ1-2; perhaps TRBD1 as D (6 bases). V was trimmed by 4 bases and J by 6 bases, leaving 15 bases between them. The CDR3 length is 13 residues. Germline CDR1 SQVTM, CDR2 ANQGSEA. The CDR3 protein is CSVVGDNNHGYTF. The CDR3 bases are TGCAGCGTTGTTGGGGACAACAACCATGGCTACACCTTC.

The chain is built from TRBV6-1 and TRBJ2-3; D is possibly TRBD1 or TRBD2 (5 bases each). There are 12 residues in the CDR3. Per the germline V gene, CDR1 is MNHNS and CDR2 is SASEGT. V lost 11 bases and J 5 bases, leaving 14 bases between the germline ends. The CDR3 DNA reads TGTGCCCTTCGAGGGGTCGGAGATACGCAGTATTTT. Encoded protein: CALRGVGDTQYF.

CDR3 loop: CASKSLAGVGNEQYF. As DNA, the CDR3 is TGTGCCAGCAAGTCTCTAGCGGGAGTTGGGAACGAGCAGTACTTC. The chain links TRBV2 to TRBJ2-5, with TRBD2 matching over 10 bases. TRBJ2-7 explains the end of the DNA better; the J call may be wrong. Germline lookup yields CDR1 SNHLY and CDR2 FYNNEI. This CDR3 has 15 amino acids.

This clone occurred a few times. The sample has other DNA sequences that encode this CDR3 too. V is TRBV2 and J is TRBJ2-1; 7 bases align to TRBD2. The CDR3 has 15 amino acids. Germline CDR1 SNHLY, CDR2 FYNNEI. Trimming at V came to 4 bases and at J to 0 bases, leaving 3 bases not matched to a gene. CDR3 DNA sequence: TGTGCCAGCAGTGGATCGGGAGGCTCCTACAATGAGCAGTTCTTC. This encodes CASSGSGGSYNEQFF.

The chain joins TRBV12-2 to TRBJ2-3; the table's D call TRBD2 went unverified against the DNA. TRBV12-2 constitutes a pseudogene. This CDR3 has 19 amino acids. The CDR3 loop reads CASRLVPAGNPQGTDTQYF. The CDR3, as DNA: TGTGCAAGTCGCTTAGTTCCAGCGGGAAACCCCCAAGGGACAGATACGCAGTATTTT.

The chain recombines TRBV15 with TRBJ2-7; D uncertain. The CDR3 runs 16 residues. Germline CDR1 reads LNHNV; CDR2 reads YYDKDF (reference sequence). Trimming left V 3 bases short and J 5 bases short, with 20 bases between. The CDR3 sequence is CATSSGSGARPNEQYF. The CDR3 region has the DNA TGTGCCACCAGCAGTGGCTCGGGCGCCCGCCCCAACGAGCAGTACTTC.

The chain carries TRBV5-5 and TRBJ1-2; D call uncertain. The V end was cut by 0 bases, the J end by 13 bases, with 13 bases between. This CDR3 has 12 residues. From germline, CDR1 is SGHKS and CDR2 YYEKEE (reference sequence). DNA for the CDR3: TGTGCCAGCAGCTTGGGTCCAAGGGATGCCACCTTC. Its translation: CASSLGPRDATF. Based on the CDR3 plus reference TRBV5-5 and TRBJ1-2, the full variable domain is DAGVTQSPTHLIKTRGQQVTLRCSPISGHKSVSWYQQVLGQGPQFIFQYYEKEERGRGNFPDRFSARQFPNYSSELNVNALLLGDSALYLCASSLGPRDATFGSGTRLTVV.

The rearrangement links TRBV9 to TRBJ1-1; D is undetermined. The CDR3 loop spans 15 amino acids. Germline lookup yields CDR1 SGDLS and CDR2 YYNGEE. The V and J ends lost 0 bases and 0 bases respectively, with 9 bases between them. CDR3 in DNA: TGTGCCAGCAGCGTAGTGCAAGATATGAACACTGAAGCTTTCTTT. Its protein is CASSVVQDMNTEAFF.

The chain uses TRBV19 and TRBJ2-1; 8 positions match TRBD2. This CDR3 has 14 amino acids. V lost 3 bases and J lost 6; bases outside the gene matches: 4. Germline values: CDR1 LNHDA, CDR2 SQIVND (reference sequence). The CDR3 coding sequence is TGTGCCAGTAGTATCAGCGGGAGAGGCAATGAGCAGTTCTTC. Translation: CASSISGRGNEQFF.

This sequence joins TRBV28 and TRBJ2-4, with 9 bases aligning to TRBD1. Unmatched junction bases numbered 6, after V lost 6 bases and J lost 0 bases. From germline, CDR1 is MDHEN and CDR2 SYDVKM. This CDR3 comprises 16 residues. The CDR3 sequence: CASSSGQGLAKNIQYF. The CDR3 DNA reads TGTGCCAGCAGCTCCGGACAGGGGCTAGCCAAAAACATTCAGTACTTC.

CDR3: CASSFASGSSYEQYF. The CDR3 region has the DNA TGTGCCAGCAGCTTCGCTAGCGGCTCCTCCTACGAGCAGTACTTC. This chain uses TRBV7-2 with TRBJ2-7, with 7 bases aligning to TRBD2. The CDR3 covers 15 residues. Trimming cost V 3 bases and J 0 bases; bases outside gene matches: 5. CDR1 is SGHTA, CDR2 FQGNSA, per germline.

This clone was counted once. The genes are TRBV11-1 and TRBJ2-7; tentatively, D is TRBD1 (5 bases). Germline loops: CDR1 SGHAT, CDR2 FQDESV (reference sequence). Trimming pared 6 bases from V and 3 bases from J, leaving 9 bases between. The CDR3 is made up of 12 amino acids. This CDR3 is CASSFQGYEQYF. The CDR3 DNA is TGTGCCAGCAGTTTTCAGGGCTACGAGCAGTACTTC.

Comment on this clone: This sample includes further DNA sequences coding for the same CDR3. Here the CDR3 DNA reads TGTGCCAGCAGCTTAGCGGGAGGCACAGATACGCAGTATTTT. Its translation: CASSLAGGTDTQYF. The chain combines TRBV5-6 with TRBJ2-3; 8 positions agree with TRBD2. V dropped 2 bases and J dropped 1; count of bases not matched to a gene: 0. The CDR3 is 14 amino acids. The germline gives CDR1 SGHDT, CDR2 YYEEEE.

With respect to this clone: Other DNA sequences from this sample encode an identical CDR3 as well. The chain combines TRBV7-8 with TRBJ2-2, with D possibly matching TRBD2 (6 bases). Trimming shortened V by 6 bases and J by 5 bases, and 16 bases separated the two germline ends. CDR3 length: 15 amino acids. Germline-derived CDR1 and CDR2 are SGHVS and FQNEAQ. CDR3 region: CASSLRSAGTGELFF. The CDR3 bases are TGTGCCAGCAGTTTACGTTCGGCGGGGACCGGGGAGCTGTTTTTT.

This chain joins TRBV6-6 and TRBJ2-2; tentatively, D is TRBD2 (6 bases). The CDR3 has 13 amino acids. Trimming left V 6 bases short and J 5 bases short, with 10 bases between. CDR1 MNHNY and CDR2 SVGAGI come from the germline V gene (reference sequence). CDR3 residues: CASRDGGTGELFF. As DNA, the CDR3 is TGTGCCAGCAGGGACGGAGGGACCGGGGAGCTGTTTTTT.

The chain employs TRBV29-1 and TRBJ2-5, with D perhaps matching TRBD1 (6 bases). Near its end, the DNA agrees better with TRBJ2-7, so the J call may be wrong. Looked up from germline, CDR1 is SQVTM and CDR2 is ANQGSEA. This CDR3 is 14 amino acids long. The CDR3 DNA follows: TGCAGCGTCCAGAGGTCAGGGGAAGGGTACGAGCAGTACTTC. This codes for CSVQRSGEGYEQYF.